These 3 T cell receptor beta chains were sequenced from one sample in a study of CD8 T cells in ankylosing spondylitis. Points from the study as a whole: Ankylosing spondylitis blood appeared to carry a characteristic TCR beta motif of roughly eight highly homologous variants.

Each CDR3 protein gets one entry after TCRdb re-called the 5' RACE reads with MiXCR. The sample lists around 540,000 distinct CDR3 sequences; 10% to 15% were seen once. These receptors have no identified antigens. Source material: blood, either unsorted or a sorted T cell fraction (not recorded which). Receptors originate from a male donor with ankylosing spondylitis.

This clonotype was counted between two and nine times. This chain connects TRBV5-5 to TRBJ2-3, with D possibly matching TRBD1 (6 bases). V gave up 4 bases and J gave up 4 bases, with 10 bases separating them. There are 13 residues in the CDR3. CDR1 is SGHKS, CDR2 YYEKEE, per germline (reference sequence). CDR3 nucleotide sequence: TGTGCCAGCAGCACAGGGTGGTCAGATACGCAGTATTTT. Protein: CASSTGWSDTQYF.

This clonotype has a handful of counts. The chain has TRBV9 and TRBJ1-4, with D maybe TRBD1 (6 bases). Per germline, CDR1 SGDLS and CDR2 YYNGEE. V was clipped by 4 bases and J by 5 bases, with 12 bases between them. The CDR3 covers 14 residues. As DNA, the CDR3 is TGTGCCAGCAGCTCGGACAGCTGGAATGAAAAACTGTTTTTT. It codes for CASSSDSWNEKLFF.

This clonotype appeared a single time. The V call is TRBV10-3, the J call TRBJ1-5; tentatively, D is TRBD1 (6 bases). The CDR3 has 15 residues. Germline-derived CDR1 and CDR2 are ENHRY and SYGVKD. V was clipped by 1 base and J by 4 bases, with 11 bases between them. This CDR3 reads CAISEWGQGNQPQHF. The CDR3 DNA is TGTGCCATCAGTGAGTGGGGACAAGGGAATCAGCCCCAGCATTTT.